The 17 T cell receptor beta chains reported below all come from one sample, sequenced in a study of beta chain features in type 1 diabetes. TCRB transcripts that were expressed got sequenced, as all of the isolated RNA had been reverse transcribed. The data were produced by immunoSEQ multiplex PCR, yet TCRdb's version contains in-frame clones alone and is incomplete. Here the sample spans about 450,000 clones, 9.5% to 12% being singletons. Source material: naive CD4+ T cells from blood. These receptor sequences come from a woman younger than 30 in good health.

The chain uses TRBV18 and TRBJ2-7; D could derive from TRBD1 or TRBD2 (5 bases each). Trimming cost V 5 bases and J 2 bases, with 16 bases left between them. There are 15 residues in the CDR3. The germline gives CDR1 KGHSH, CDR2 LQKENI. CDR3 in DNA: TGTGCCAGCTCAACCCTCTCTGGGGGAGCCTACGAGCAGTACTTC. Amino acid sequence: CASSTLSGGAYEQYF.

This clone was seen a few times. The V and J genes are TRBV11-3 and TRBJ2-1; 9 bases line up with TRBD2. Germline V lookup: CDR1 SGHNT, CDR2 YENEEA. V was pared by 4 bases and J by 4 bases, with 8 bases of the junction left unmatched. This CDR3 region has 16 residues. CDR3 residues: CASSSSGTSSYNEQFF. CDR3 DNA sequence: TGTGCCAGCAGCTCTTCCGGGACTAGCAGTTACAATGAGCAGTTCTTC.

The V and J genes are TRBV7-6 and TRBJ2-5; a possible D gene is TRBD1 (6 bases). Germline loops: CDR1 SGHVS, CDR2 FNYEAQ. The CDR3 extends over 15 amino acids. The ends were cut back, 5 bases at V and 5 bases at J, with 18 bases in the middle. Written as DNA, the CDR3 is TGTGCCAGCAGCGCACAGGGAAATATTATTGAGACCCAGTACTTC. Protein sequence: CASSAQGNIIETQYF.

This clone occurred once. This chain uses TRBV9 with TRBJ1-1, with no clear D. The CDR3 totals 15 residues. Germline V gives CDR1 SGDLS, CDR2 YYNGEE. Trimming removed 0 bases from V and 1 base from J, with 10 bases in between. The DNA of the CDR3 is TGTGCCAGCAGCGTAGACCCGCTACAGAACACTGAAGCTTTCTTT. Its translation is CASSVDPLQNTEAFF.

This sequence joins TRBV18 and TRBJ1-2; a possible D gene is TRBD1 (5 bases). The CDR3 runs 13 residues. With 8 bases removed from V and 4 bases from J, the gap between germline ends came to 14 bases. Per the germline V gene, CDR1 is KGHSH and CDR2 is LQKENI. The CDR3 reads CASEFGQTYGYTF. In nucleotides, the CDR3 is TGTGCCAGCGAGTTTGGACAAACCTATGGCTACACCTTC.

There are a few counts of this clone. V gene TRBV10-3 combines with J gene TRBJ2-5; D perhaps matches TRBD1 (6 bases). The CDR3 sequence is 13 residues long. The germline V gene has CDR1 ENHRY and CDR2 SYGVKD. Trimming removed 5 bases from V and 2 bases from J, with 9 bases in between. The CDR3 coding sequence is TGTGCCATCAGTCTAGGACAGCAAGAGACCCAGTACTTC. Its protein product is CAISLGQQETQYF.

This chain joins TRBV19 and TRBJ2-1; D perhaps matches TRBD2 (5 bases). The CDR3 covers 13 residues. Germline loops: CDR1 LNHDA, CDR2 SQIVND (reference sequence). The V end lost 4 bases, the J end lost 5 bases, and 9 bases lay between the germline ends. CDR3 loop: CASSKTSNNEQFF. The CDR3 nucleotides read TGTGCCAGTAGTAAAACTAGTAACAATGAGCAGTTCTTC.

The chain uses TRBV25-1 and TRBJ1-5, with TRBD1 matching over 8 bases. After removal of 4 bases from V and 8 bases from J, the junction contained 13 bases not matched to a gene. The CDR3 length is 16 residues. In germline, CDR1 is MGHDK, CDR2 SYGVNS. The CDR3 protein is CASSATGVRDQKPQHF. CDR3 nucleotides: TGTGCCAGCAGTGCGACAGGGGTGAGGGATCAGAAGCCCCAGCATTTT.

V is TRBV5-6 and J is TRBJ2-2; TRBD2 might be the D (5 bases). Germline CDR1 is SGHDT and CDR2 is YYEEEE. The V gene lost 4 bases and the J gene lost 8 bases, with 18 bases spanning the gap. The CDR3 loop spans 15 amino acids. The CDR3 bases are TGTGCCAGCAGCCGGAGGTCGCTCCTGGAGGGGGAGCTGTTTTTT. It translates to CASSRRSLLEGELFF.

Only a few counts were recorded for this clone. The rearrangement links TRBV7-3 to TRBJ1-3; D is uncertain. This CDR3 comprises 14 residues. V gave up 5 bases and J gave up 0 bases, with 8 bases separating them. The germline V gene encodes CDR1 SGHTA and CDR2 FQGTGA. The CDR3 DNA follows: TGTGCCAGCAGCCCCCAGGCCTCTGGAAACACCATATATTTT. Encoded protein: CASSPQASGNTIYF.

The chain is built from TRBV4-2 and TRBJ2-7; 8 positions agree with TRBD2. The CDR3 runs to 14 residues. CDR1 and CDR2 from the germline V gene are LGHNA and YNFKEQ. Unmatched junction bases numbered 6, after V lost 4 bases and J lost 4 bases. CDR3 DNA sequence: TGTGCCAGCAGCCTTGGACTAGCATCATACGAGCAGTACTTC. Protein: CASSLGLASYEQYF.

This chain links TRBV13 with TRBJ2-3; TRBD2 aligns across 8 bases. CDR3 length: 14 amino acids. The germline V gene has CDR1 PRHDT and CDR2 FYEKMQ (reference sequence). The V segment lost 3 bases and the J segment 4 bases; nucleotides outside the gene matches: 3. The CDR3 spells CASSFSGAADTQYF. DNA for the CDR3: TGTGCCAGCAGCTTTAGCGGGGCCGCAGATACGCAGTATTTT.

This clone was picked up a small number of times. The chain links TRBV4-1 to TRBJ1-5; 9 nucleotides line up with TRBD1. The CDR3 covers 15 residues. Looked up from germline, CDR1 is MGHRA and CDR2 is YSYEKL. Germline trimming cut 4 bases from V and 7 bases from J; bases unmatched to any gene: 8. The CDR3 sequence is CASSRVQGAGQPQHF. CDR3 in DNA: TGCGCCAGCAGCCGGGTACAGGGGGCCGGACAGCCCCAGCATTTT.

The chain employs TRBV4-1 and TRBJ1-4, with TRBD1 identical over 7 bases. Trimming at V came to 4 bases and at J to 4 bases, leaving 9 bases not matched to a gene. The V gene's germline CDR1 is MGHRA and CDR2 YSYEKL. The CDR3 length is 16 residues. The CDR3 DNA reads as TGCGCCAGCAGCCGAGACCCGGGACAGTTTAATGAAAAACTGTTTTTT. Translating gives CASSRDPGQFNEKLFF.

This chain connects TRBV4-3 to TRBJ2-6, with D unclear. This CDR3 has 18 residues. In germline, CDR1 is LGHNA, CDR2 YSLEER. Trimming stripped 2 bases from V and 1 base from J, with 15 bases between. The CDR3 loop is CASSQRRHGTSGANVLTF. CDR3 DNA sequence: TGCGCCAGCAGCCAACGACGACACGGTACATCTGGGGCCAACGTCCTGACTTTC.

CDR3 loop: CASSPSLGGSYEQYV. CDR3 bases: TGCGCCAGCAGCCCCTCACTCGGGGGTTCCTACGAGCAGTACGTC. The chain combines TRBV4-3 with TRBJ2-7; D possibly corresponds to TRBD2 (6 bases). The V end was cut by 4 bases, the J end by 1 base, with 14 bases between. Per germline, CDR1 LGHNA and CDR2 YSLEER. This CDR3 region has 15 residues.

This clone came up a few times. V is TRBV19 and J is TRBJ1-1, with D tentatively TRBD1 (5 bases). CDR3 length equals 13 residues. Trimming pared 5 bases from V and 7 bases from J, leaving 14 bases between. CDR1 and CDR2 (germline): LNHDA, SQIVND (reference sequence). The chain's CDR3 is CASSPNRGVEAFF. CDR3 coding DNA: TGTGCCAGTAGTCCAAATCGGGGGGTTGAAGCTTTCTTT.